These 13 T cell receptor beta chains share one sample of origin, sequenced in a study of T cells after yellow fever vaccination. MiXCR was run by TCRdb on the 5' RACE reads, yielding one entry per CDR3 protein. The sample lists some 560,000 distinct CDR3 sequences, about a sixth occurring once. The specimen was PBMCs, collected around 5 days after the first yellow fever vaccination. These receptors all stem from a man aged 18 to 29 who received the YFV17D yellow fever vaccine.

The chain links TRBV7-3 to TRBJ2-2, with TRBD2 matching 8 bases. There are 15 residues in the CDR3. V was pared by 5 bases and J by 5 bases, with 7 bases of the junction left unmatched. Germline V gene data show CDR1 as SGHTA and CDR2 as FQGTGA. In DNA form, the CDR3 reads TGTGCCAGCAGCCGGACCGGGGGGGAAACCGGGGAGCTGTTTTTT. This codes for CASSRTGGETGELFF.

This clonotype was seen more than once but under ten times. The CDR3 region is CASSLSPFRASGGETQYF. The CDR3 region has the DNA TGTGCCAGCAGTTTATCCCCATTTCGGGCTAGCGGGGGGGAGACCCAGTACTTC. V gene TRBV27 combines with J gene TRBJ2-5, with 11 bases matching TRBD2. The CDR3 spans 18 residues. Germline V lookup: CDR1 MNHEY, CDR2 SMNVEV (reference sequence). The V segment lost 0 bases and the J segment 5 bases; nucleotides outside the gene matches: 11.

The chain links TRBV18 to TRBJ1-4; D ambiguous. CDR3 length: 13 residues. Trimming stripped 0 bases from V and 11 bases from J, with 10 bases between. Germline CDR1 and CDR2: KGHSH and LQKENI. This chain's CDR3 is CASSPPPPEKLFF. The CDR3 nucleotides read TGTGCCAGCTCACCACCTCCCCCCGAGAAACTGTTTTTT. Complete variable domain (other parts from reference TRBV18 and TRBJ1-4): NAGVMQNPRHLVRRRGQEARLRCSPMKGHSHVYWYRQLPEEGLKFMVYLQKENIIDESGMPKERFSAEFPKEGPSILRIQQVVRGDSAAYFCASSPPPPEKLFFGSGTQLSVL.

The rearrangement joins TRBV20-1 to TRBJ1-3; D remains ambiguous. This CDR3 has 12 amino acids. The germline gives CDR1 DFQATT, CDR2 SNEGSKA (reference sequence). Trimming took off 8 bases at V and 8 bases at J, with 16 bases between the two ends. CDR3 nucleotide sequence: TGCAGTTCAAGATCAAGTAGTGACACCATATATTTT. Its translation: CSSRSSSDTIYF.

This clonotype was found once. The genes are TRBV6-1 and TRBJ1-2, with 7 nucleotides matching TRBD1. V trimming: 6 bases; J trimming: 4 bases; junction bases outside the gene matches: 8. The germline gives CDR1 MNHNS, CDR2 SASEGT. The CDR3 runs to 14 residues. CDR3 in DNA: TGTGCCAGCAGCGAGAGGGGGCTAGTCTATGGCTACACCTTC. Residues: CASSERGLVYGYTF.

A few counts support this clonotype. The rearrangement uses TRBV6-5 and TRBJ1-1; D is undetermined. CDR3 length: 15 amino acids. V gave up 0 bases and J gave up 7 bases, with 15 bases separating them. Germline loops: CDR1 MNHEY, CDR2 SVGAGI. The CDR3 region is CASSYSAGWWDEAFF. CDR3 sequence (DNA): TGTGCCAGCAGTTACTCGGCAGGCTGGTGGGATGAAGCTTTCTTT.

V and J are TRBV12-3 or TRBV12-4 and TRBJ1-1, with D maybe TRBD1 (5 bases). The CDR3 extends over 15 amino acids. V lost 1 base, J lost 5 bases, and 14 bases lay in between. CDR3 amino acids: CASSLVWQGGTEAFF. The CDR3 coding sequence is TGTGCCAGCAGTTTAGTTTGGCAGGGTGGGACTGAAGCTTTCTTT.

V usage is TRBV5-5 and J usage is TRBJ2-3; D assignment may be TRBD1 or TRBD2 (5 bases each). CDR1 and CDR2 from the germline V gene are SGHKS and YYEKEE (reference sequence). The CDR3 runs to 16 residues. Deletions cut 0 bases from V and 4 bases from J, with 15 bases between. The CDR3 region is CASSLVTTRGADTQYF. The CDR3 DNA is TGTGCCAGCAGCTTGGTAACGACGCGAGGGGCAGATACGCAGTATTTT. Looking up the rest from reference TRBV5-5 and TRBJ2-3 gives the full variable domain: DAGVTQSPTHLIKTRGQQVTLRCSPISGHKSVSWYQQVLGQGPQFIFQYYEKEERGRGNFPDRFSARQFPNYSSELNVNALLLGDSALYLCASSLVTTRGADTQYFGPGTRLTVL.

This clonotype was seen only a few times. The chain links TRBV21-1 to TRBJ2-7. TRBV21-1 is designated a pseudogene. The CDR3 loop spans 15 amino acids. CDR3 nucleotide sequence: TGTGCCAGCAGCAAAGTTCGAGGACGGACGTACGAGCAGTACGTC. Its protein product is CASSKVRGRTYEQYV.

Here the CDR3 reads CASSKTRGEQYV. The CDR3 DNA follows: TGTGCCAGCAGCAAGACTCGCGGCGAGCAGTACGTC. The chain links TRBV7-2 to TRBJ2-7, with no clear D. CDR3 length: 12 amino acids. Trimming cost V 5 bases and J 6 bases, with 11 bases left between them. Per the germline V gene, CDR1 is SGHTA and CDR2 is FQGNSA.

CDR3: CASSQDYGTGYSNEQFF. DNA of the CDR3: TGTGCCAGCAGCCAAGATTATGGGACAGGGTACTCCAATGAGCAGTTCTTC. This chain uses TRBV14 with TRBJ2-1; 9 bases agree with TRBD1. The V gene end was trimmed by 0 bases and the J gene end by 6 bases; junction bases not matched to a gene: 9. CDR3 length: 17 amino acids. Germline-derived CDR1 and CDR2 are SGHDN and FVKESK. The full variable domain, rest sourced from reference TRBV14 and TRBJ2-1, is EAGVTQFPSHSVIEKGQTVTLRCDPISGHDNLYWYRRVMGKEIKFLLHFVKESKQDESGMPNNRFLAERTGGTYSTLKVQPAELEDSGVYFCASSQDYGTGYSNEQFFGPGTRLTVL.

This clonotype appeared a few times. This chain uses TRBV4-1 with TRBJ2-2; weak D call: TRBD1 (5 bases). The V end lost 0 bases, the J end lost 7 bases, and 12 bases lay between the germline ends. Germline V gene data show CDR1 as MGHRA and CDR2 as YSYEKL. The CDR3 spans 15 residues. This CDR3 is CASSQEQGRNGELFF. CDR3 bases: TGCGCCAGCAGCCAAGAGCAGGGTAGAAACGGGGAGCTGTTTTTT.

This rearrangement joins TRBV28 to TRBJ2-2; TRBD2 aligns across 10 bases. The V segment lost 7 bases and the J segment 5 bases; nucleotides outside the gene matches: 4. Germline CDR1 is MDHEN and CDR2 is SYDVKM. The CDR3 length is 14 residues. CDR3 in amino acids: CASMGAGGTGELFF. CDR3 DNA: TGTGCCAGCATGGGAGCGGGGGGGACCGGGGAGCTGTTTTTT.